The following is a T cell receptor beta chain sequence with its context. Its antigen is currently unknown. These data originate in a study of T cell responses to AZD1222 COVID-19 vaccine. The data were produced by immunoSEQ multiplex PCR, yet TCRdb's version contains in-frame clones alone and is incomplete. The repertoire holds about 110,000 clones, roughly 84% seen once, with 8.5% to 10% in the top ten. The CDR3 contains 11 residues. V lost 6 bases, J lost 5 bases, and 8 bases lay in between. Germline-derived CDR1 and CDR2 are DFQATT and SNEGSKA (reference sequence). Findings of the study overall: Increased Spike-specific TCR breadth and depth were observed after two AZD1222 doses.

The sequences come from peripheral blood, collected on day 0 of AZD1222 vaccination. This receptor was identified in an adult in good health. The rearrangement uses TRBV20-1 and TRBJ2-1; TRBD2 is a possible D gene (5 bases). In DNA form, the CDR3 reads TGCAGTGCCGGGGTTCACAATGAGCAGTTCTTC. It translates to CSAGVHNEQFF.